These T cell receptor beta chains were read from a single sample in a study of graft-versus-host responses after intestinal transplantation. For these TCRs, the target antigens are not known. Repertoires were generated with immunoSEQ multiplex PCR, while TCRdb's copy carries only in-frame clones and drops some. Of about 88,000 clones in the sample, around 93% were seen once. Material: unstimulated CD4+ T cells sorted from spleen or lymph node cells, obtained before transplant. The receptor source for this set is a human donor who was the organ donor for an intestinal transplant. The CDR3 runs from the conserved cysteine through the conserved F or W.

J | V | CDR3
TRBJ2-2 | TRBV9 | CASSPETGGGELFF
TRBJ2-7 | TRBV6-1 | CASSLGTGASYEQYF
TRBJ1-1 | TRBV5-1 | CASSLGGWNTEAFF
TRBJ2-5 | TRBV18 | CASSKSQTSGGQETQYF
TRBJ2-7 | TRBV5-1 | CASSSHTTYEQYF
TRBJ1-3 | TRBV11-2 | CASSLWAQGAGNTIYF
TRBJ1-1 | TRBV20-1 | CSAKTGFGAFF
TRBJ1-2 | TRBV19 | CASSSQGMRYPYNYGYTF
TRBJ2-3 | TRBV9 | CASSVVGAEDTQYF
TRBJ1-2 | TRBV30 | CAWSVDQGAHTF
TRBJ2-7 | TRBV29-1 | CSVVGLAYEQYF
TRBJ2-1 | TRBV29-1 | CSVAGSSYNEQFF
TRBJ2-2 | TRBV6-5 | CASRPSGVTGELFF
TRBJ2-7 | TRBV6-5 | CASSETGGAYEQYF
TRBJ2-4 | TRBV2 | CASSPQGWAKNIQYF
TRBJ2-1 | TRBV12-2 | CASRFRDRDHNEQFF
TRBJ1-1 | TRBV11-3 | CASSLVPFGRAPNTEAFF
TRBJ1-2 | TRBV15 | CATSRVSDSSYGYTF
TRBJ2-4 | TRBV5-6 | CASSFYGGKNIQYF
TRBJ2-6 | TRBV30 | CAWTVSGANVLTF
TRBJ2-3 | TRBV6-4 | CASSDSSAGGADTQYF
TRBJ2-2 | TRBV14 | CASEEARKAGNTGELFF
TRBJ1-1 | TRBV5-4 | CASGREPMNTEAFF
TRBJ1-5 | TRBV4-1 | CASSQDLGGYHQPQHF
TRBJ2-5 | TRBV9 | CASSAGTSGETQYF
TRBJ1-2 | TRBV11-2 | CASSVDRGYGYTF
TRBJ1-4 | TRBV18 | CASSPRPPPTNEKLFF
TRBJ1-4 | TRBV30 | CAWSEGQWGEKLFF
TRBJ2-1 | TRBV7-9 | CASSRTSGGAGEQFF
TRBJ2-3 | TRBV11-2 | CASSFIAGGGTDTQYF
TRBJ2-2 | TRBV9 | CASSVASLIQTGELFF
TRBJ2-7 | TRBV15 | CATSRDAGEGYEQYF
TRBJ2-7 | TRBV20-1 | CSASRGGEQYF
TRBJ1-4 | TRBV11-3 | CASSLSVGNEKLFF
TRBJ2-1 | TRBV9 | CASSVSRLALTGNEQFF
TRBJ1-3 | TRBV30 | CAWNHLDVSGNTIYF
TRBJ2-5 | TRBV5-1 | CASSLGQGKETQYF
TRBJ1-4 | TRBV9 | CASSGTATNEKLFF
TRBJ1-2 | TRBV28 | CASSLEVGGYTF
TRBJ2-7 | TRBV7-6 | CASSFGDSYEQYF
TRBJ2-1 | TRBV7-6 | CASSSPGLAIFLEQFF
TRBJ1-4 | TRBV5-1 | CASSPDRPTNEKLFF
TRBJ2-3 | TRBV5-1 | CASSLGGPSRYF
TRBJ2-1 | TRBV25-1 | CASSEHSDKIHNEQFF
TRBJ2-7 | TRBV28 | CASSLAGRPYEQYF
TRBJ2-3 | TRBV19 | CASSPASGLSTDTQYF
TRBJ2-7 | TRBV7-8 | CASSLVSIETEQYF
TRBJ1-2 | TRBV5-1 | CASSLTDYGYTF
TRBJ1-2 | TRBV6-5 | CASSPGQGRYGYTF
TRBJ1-3 | TRBV5-1 | CASSLDVGSGNTIYF
TRBJ1-1 | TRBV14 | CASSPRVPPGQGRNTEAFF
TRBJ1-5 | TRBV11-2 | CASSLAGESNQPQHF
TRBJ1-2 | TRBV11-2 | CASSLGGANYGYTF